These T cell receptor beta chains were read from a single sample in a study of T cells in Graves' hyperthyroidism and ophthalmopathy. TCRdb processed the multiplex PCR reads anew with MiXCR; each CDR3 protein has one entry. The repertoire has more than 500,000 distinct CDR3 sequences, around 16% of them found once; the top ten carry 3.5% to 4%. Specimen: blood. These receptors came from a woman aged 25-40 years with Graves' hyperthyroidism. Each CDR3 is given with its conserved first and last residue. The D gene is left open where the match is weak. Clone size is stated in some rows and not others, as once, few, many or a class when expanded.

D: .
V: TRBV7-2
J: TRBJ2-7
size: many
CDR3: CASSLVPSPYEQYF
DNA: TGTGCCAGCAGCTTAGTCCCAAGTCCGTACGAGCAGTACTTC

D: TRBD1
V: TRBV27
J: TRBJ1-2
size: many
CDR3: CASSYRQGAGYGYTF
DNA: TGTGCCAGCAGTTATCGACAGGGGGCGGGCTATGGCTACACCTTC

D: .
V: TRBV18
J: TRBJ1-6
size: few
CDR3: CASSPVEDTAIGALHF
DNA: TGTGCCAGCTCACCAGTTGAGGACACGGCCATCGGGGCCCTCCACTTT

D: .
V: TRBV5-5
J: TRBJ2-6
size: .
CDR3: CASSTRTVSGANVLTF
DNA: TGTGCCAGCAGCACCCGGACGGTCTCTGGGGCCAACGTCCTGACTTTC

D: TRBD1
V: TRBV20-1
J: TRBJ1-2
size: .
CDR3: CSARDFTGAYGYTF
DNA: TGCAGTGCTAGAGACTTTACAGGGGCCTATGGCTACACCTTC

D: .
V: TRBV9
J: TRBJ2-1
size: once
CDR3: CASSVGLGEFLDEQFF
DNA: TGTGCCAGCAGCGTAGGTTTGGGGGAGTTTCTCGATGAGCAGTTCTTC

D: .
V: TRBV6-1
J: TRBJ1-5
size: many
CDR3: CASSNTPQPQHF
DNA: TGTGCCAGCAGTAACACACCTCAGCCCCAGCATTTT

D: TRBD2
V: TRBV18
J: TRBJ2-7
size: many
CDR3: CASSPPAGGDEQYF
DNA: TGTGCCAGCTCACCCCCGGCCGGGGGGGACGAGCAGTACTTC

D: .
V: TRBV4-3
J: TRBJ2-1
size: few
CDR3: CASSQEFNSYNEQFF
DNA: TGCGCCAGCAGCCAAGAGTTCAACTCCTACAATGAGCAGTTCTTC

D: .
V: TRBV28
J: TRBJ2-1
size: many
CDR3: CASSPQGLAPRNNEQFF
DNA: TGTGCCAGCAGTCCGCAAGGGTTGGCCCCAAGAAACAATGAGCAGTTCTTC

D: .
V: TRBV6-7
J: TRBJ2-7
size: few
CDR3: CASPGYEQYF
DNA: TGTGCCAGCCCAGGGTACGAGCAGTACTTC

D: TRBD1
V: TRBV5-1
J: TRBJ1-1
size: .
CDR3: CASSLTQGAMNTEAFF
DNA: TGCGCCAGCAGCCTGACCCAGGGGGCCATGAACACTGAAGCTTTCTTT

D: .
V: TRBV28
J: TRBJ1-2
size: many
CDR3: CASTSGGYGYTF
DNA: TGTGCCAGCACCTCCGGGGGTTATGGCTACACCTTC

D: TRBD2
V: TRBV20-1
J: TRBJ2-7
size: many
CDR3: CSARGDYLSYEQYF
DNA: TGCAGTGCTAGGGGGGACTACCTCTCCTACGAGCAGTACTTC

D: .
V: TRBV5-5
J: TRBJ2-1
size: many
CDR3: CASSLEAESYNEQFF
DNA: TGTGCCAGCAGCTTGGAAGCGGAATCCTACAATGAGCAGTTCTTC

D: .
V: TRBV7-6
J: TRBJ2-1
size: many
CDR3: CASSLYLGGAQFYNEQFF
DNA: TGTGCCAGCAGCTTATATCTCGGGGGCGCTCAGTTCTACAATGAGCAGTTCTTC

D: TRBD1
V: TRBV7-9
J: TRBJ1-4
size: few
CDR3: CASTFSTTGVSTNEKLFF
DNA: TGTGCCAGCACCTTTTCAACGACAGGGGTTTCAACTAATGAAAAACTGTTTTTT

D: TRBD1
V: TRBV11-2
J: TRBJ2-7
size: many
CDR3: CASSSTGQGSYEQYF
DNA: TGTGCCAGCAGCTCCACAGGACAGGGGTCCTACGAGCAGTACTTC

D: TRBD2
V: TRBV15
J: TRBJ2-3
size: .
CDR3: CATSRDYLSGGSGTDTQYF
DNA: TGTGCCACCAGCAGAGATTATTTATCGGGCGGGAGTGGAACAGATACGCAGTATTTT

D: .
V: TRBV12-5
J: TRBJ1-1
size: many
CDR3: CASGLQPADTEAFF
DNA: TGTGCTAGTGGTTTACAGCCAGCGGACACTGAAGCTTTCTTT

D: .
V: TRBV6-1
J: TRBJ2-1
size: .
CDR3: CASGDYEYNEQFF
DNA: TGTGCCAGCGGAGACTACGAATACAATGAGCAGTTCTTC

D: TRBD1
V: TRBV24-1
J: TRBJ2-2
size: many
CDR3: CATSDHRGTGELFF
DNA: TGTGCCACCAGTGATCACAGGGGCACCGGGGAGCTGTTTTTT

D: .
V: TRBV29-1
J: TRBJ1-3
size: few
CDR3: CSALLGNTIYF
DNA: TGCAGCGCCCTACTTGGAAACACCATATATTTT

D: .
V: TRBV20-1
J: TRBJ2-3
size: many
CDR3: CSARDRRQLLTDTQYF
DNA: TGCAGTGCTAGAGATCGGCGGCAGCTTCTCACAGATACGCAGTATTTT

D: .
V: TRBV7-9
J: TRBJ1-5
size: many
CDR3: CASSLGEGYQPQHF
DNA: TGTGCCAGCAGCTTAGGAGAAGGGTATCAGCCCCAGCATTTT

D: .
V: TRBV20-1
J: TRBJ2-3
size: many
CDR3: CSARASVAIGTQYF
DNA: TGCAGTGCTAGGGCTAGCGTTGCCATCGGTACGCAGTATTTT

D: .
V: TRBV2
J: TRBJ2-7
size: many
CDR3: CASSEGGNYEQYF
DNA: TGTGCCAGCAGTGAAGGCGGGAACTACGAGCAGTACTTC

D: TRBD1
V: TRBV7-2
J: TRBJ2-1
size: few
CDR3: CASSIGQGANPYYDEQFF
DNA: TGTGCCAGCAGCATCGGACAGGGGGCGAACCCATATTACGATGAGCAGTTCTTC

D: .
V: TRBV25-1
J: TRBJ1-1
size: few
CDR3: CASSTGQLEAFF
DNA: TGTGCCAGCAGTACTGGACAGCTTGAAGCTTTCTTT

D: .
V: TRBV28
J: TRBJ2-1
size: many
CDR3: CASRVREYNEQFF
DNA: TGTGCCAGCAGGGTCCGGGAATACAATGAGCAGTTCTTC

D: .
V: TRBV27
J: TRBJ1-5
size: many
CDR3: CASSLVWEPNQPQHF
DNA: TGTGCCAGCAGCTTAGTCTGGGAGCCCAATCAGCCCCAGCATTTT

D: TRBD2
V: TRBV6-1
J: TRBJ2-1
size: many
CDR3: CASSDLLAGGNEQFF
DNA: TGTGCCAGCAGTGATTTACTAGCGGGAGGAAATGAGCAGTTCTTC

D: .
V: TRBV18
J: TRBJ2-6
size: .
CDR3: CASSPEGPSGANVLTF
DNA: TGTGCCAGCTCACCAGAGGGCCCCTCTGGGGCCAACGTCCTGACTTTC

D: TRBD2
V: TRBV7-6
J: TRBJ2-7
size: .
CDR3: CASSSTGTSGPYEQYF
DNA: TGTGCCAGCAGCTCCACGGGGACTAGCGGTCCCTACGAGCAGTACTTC

D: TRBD1
V: TRBV29-1
J: TRBJ1-2
size: .
CDR3: CSVEPAGTGGYGYTF
DNA: TGCAGCGTTGAACCGGCCGGGACAGGGGGCTATGGCTACACCTTC